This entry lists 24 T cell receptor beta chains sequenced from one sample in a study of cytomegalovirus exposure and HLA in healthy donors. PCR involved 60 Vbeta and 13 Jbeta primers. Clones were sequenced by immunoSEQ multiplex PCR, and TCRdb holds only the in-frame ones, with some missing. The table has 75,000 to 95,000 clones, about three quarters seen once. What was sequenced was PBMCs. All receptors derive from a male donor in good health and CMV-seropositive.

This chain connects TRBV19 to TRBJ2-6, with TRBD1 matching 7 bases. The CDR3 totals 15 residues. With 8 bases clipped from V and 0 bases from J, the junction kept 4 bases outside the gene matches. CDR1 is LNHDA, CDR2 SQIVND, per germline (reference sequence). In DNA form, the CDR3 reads TGTGCCAGTTGTCCAGGGGGCTCTGGGGCCAACGTCCTGACTTTC. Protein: CASCPGGSGANVLTF.

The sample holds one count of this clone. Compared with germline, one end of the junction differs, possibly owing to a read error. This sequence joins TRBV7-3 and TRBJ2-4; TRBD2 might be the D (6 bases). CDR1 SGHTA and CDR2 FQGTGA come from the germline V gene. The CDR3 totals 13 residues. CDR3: CASSLLEGLQEPF. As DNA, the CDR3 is TGTGCCAGCAGCTTATTGGAGGGACTCCAGGAACCTTTC.

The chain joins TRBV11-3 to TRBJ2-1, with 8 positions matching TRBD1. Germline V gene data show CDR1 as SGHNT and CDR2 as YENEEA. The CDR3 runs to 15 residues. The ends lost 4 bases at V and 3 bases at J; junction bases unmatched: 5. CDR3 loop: CASSSTGQGYNEQFF. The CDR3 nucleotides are TGTGCCAGCAGCTCAACCGGACAGGGCTACAATGAGCAGTTCTTC.

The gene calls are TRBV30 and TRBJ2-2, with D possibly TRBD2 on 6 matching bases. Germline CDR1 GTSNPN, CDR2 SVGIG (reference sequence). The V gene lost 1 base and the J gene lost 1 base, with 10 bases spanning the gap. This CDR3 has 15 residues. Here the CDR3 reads CAWSEVGLNTGELFF. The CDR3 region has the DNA TGTGCCTGGAGTGAGGTGGGACTGAACACCGGGGAGCTGTTTTTT.

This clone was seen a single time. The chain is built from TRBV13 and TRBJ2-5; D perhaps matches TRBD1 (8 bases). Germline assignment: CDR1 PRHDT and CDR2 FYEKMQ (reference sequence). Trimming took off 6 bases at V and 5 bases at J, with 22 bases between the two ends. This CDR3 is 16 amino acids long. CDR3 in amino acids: CASRDRTGRVSETQYF. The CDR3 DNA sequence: TGTGCCAGCAGGGACAGGACAGGGAGGGTCAGTGAGACCCAGTACTTC.

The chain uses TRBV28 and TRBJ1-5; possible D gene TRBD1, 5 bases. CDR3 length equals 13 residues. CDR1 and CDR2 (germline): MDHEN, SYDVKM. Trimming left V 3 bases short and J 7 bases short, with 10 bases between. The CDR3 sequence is CASSFGGAQPQHF. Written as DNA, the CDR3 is TGTGCCAGCAGTTTCGGGGGAGCCCAGCCCCAGCATTTT.

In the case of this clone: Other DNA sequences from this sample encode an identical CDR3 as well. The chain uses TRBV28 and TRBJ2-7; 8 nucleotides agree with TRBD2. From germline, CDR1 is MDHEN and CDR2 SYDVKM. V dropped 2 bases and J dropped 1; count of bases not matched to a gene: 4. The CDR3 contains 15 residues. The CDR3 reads CASSLAAGGSYEQYF. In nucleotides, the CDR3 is TGTGCCAGCAGTTTAGCGGCGGGAGGTTCCTACGAGCAGTACTTC.

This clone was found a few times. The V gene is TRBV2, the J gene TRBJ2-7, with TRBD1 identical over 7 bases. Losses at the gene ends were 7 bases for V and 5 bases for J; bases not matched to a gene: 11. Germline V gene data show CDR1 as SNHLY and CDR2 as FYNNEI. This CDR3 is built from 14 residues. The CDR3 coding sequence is TGTGCCAGCAAGGGAGACAGGGCTCCCAACGAGCAGTACTTC. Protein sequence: CASKGDRAPNEQYF.

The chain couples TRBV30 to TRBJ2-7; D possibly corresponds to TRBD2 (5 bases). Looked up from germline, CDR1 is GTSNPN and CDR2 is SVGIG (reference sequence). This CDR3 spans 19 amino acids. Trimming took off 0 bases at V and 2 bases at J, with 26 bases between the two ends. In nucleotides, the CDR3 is TGTGCCTGGAGTGTACAATTAGCTACTAGTTTAGGGCGAGCCTACGAGCAGTACTTC. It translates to CAWSVQLATSLGRAYEQYF.

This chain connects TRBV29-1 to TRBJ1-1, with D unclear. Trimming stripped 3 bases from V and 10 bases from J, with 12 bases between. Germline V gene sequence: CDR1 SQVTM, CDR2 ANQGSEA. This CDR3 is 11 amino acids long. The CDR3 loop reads CSVDYSMRAFF. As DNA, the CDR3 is TGCAGCGTTGACTACAGCATGAGAGCTTTCTTT.

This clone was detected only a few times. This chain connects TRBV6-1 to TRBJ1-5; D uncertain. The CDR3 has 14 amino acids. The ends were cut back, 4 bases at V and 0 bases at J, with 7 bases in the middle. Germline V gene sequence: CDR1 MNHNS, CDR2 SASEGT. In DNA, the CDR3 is TGTGCCAGCAGTGCCAGGTATAGCAATCAGCCCCAGCATTTT. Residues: CASSARYSNQPQHF.

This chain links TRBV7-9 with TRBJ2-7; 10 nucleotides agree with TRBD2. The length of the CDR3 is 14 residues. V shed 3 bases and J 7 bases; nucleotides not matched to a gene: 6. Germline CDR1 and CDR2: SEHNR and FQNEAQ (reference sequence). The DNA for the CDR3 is TGTGCCAGCAGCTTTCTAGCGGGGGTGTCGGAGCAGTACTTC. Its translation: CASSFLAGVSEQYF. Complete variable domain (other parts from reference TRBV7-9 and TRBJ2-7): DTGVSQNPRHKITKRGQNVTFRCDPISEHNRLYWYRQTLGQGPEFLTYFQNEAQLEKSRLLSDRFSAERPKGSFSTLEIQRTEQGDSAMYLCASSFLAGVSEQYFGPGTRLTVT.

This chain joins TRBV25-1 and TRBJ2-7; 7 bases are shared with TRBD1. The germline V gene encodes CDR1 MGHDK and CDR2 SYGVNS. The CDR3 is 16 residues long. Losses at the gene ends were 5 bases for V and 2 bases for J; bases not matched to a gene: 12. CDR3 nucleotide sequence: TGTGCCAGCAGTCAAAACAGGGGAAAAGGAACCTACGAGCAGTACTTC. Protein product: CASSQNRGKGTYEQYF.

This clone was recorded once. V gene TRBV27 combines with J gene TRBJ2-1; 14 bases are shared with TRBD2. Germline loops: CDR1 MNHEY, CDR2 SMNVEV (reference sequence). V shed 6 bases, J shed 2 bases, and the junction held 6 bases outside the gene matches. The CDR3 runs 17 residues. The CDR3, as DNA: TGTGCCAGCAGCTCGACTAGCGGGAGGGCGGCCTACAATGAGCAGTTCTTC. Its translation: CASSSTSGRAAYNEQFF.

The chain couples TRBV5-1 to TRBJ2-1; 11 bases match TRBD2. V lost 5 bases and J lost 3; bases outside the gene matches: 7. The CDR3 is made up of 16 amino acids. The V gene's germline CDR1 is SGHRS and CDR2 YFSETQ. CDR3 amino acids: CASRDPSGGFYNEQFF. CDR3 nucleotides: TGCGCCAGCAGAGACCCTAGCGGGGGGTTCTACAATGAGCAGTTCTTC.

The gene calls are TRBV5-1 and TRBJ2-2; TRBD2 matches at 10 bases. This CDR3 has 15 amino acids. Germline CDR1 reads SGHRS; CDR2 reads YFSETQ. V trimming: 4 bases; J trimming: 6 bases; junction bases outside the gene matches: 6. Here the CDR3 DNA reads TGCGCCAGCAGCCCCAGGACTAGCGGCTCCGGGGAGCTGTTTTTT. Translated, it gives CASSPRTSGSGELFF.

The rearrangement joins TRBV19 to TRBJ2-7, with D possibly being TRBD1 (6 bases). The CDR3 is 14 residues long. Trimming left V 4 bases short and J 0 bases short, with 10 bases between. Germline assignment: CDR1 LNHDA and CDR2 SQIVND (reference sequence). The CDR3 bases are TGTGCCAGTAGTACCCTACAGGGCTCCTACGAGCAGTACTTC. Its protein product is CASSTLQGSYEQYF.

CDR3 sequence reads: CASQGQTVAGNQPQHF. In DNA form, the CDR3 reads TGTGCCAGCCAGGGACAGACAGTAGCGGGCAATCAGCCCCAGCATTTT. The chain employs TRBV19 and TRBJ1-5; 7 nucleotides line up with TRBD1. Per germline, CDR1 LNHDA and CDR2 SQIVND (reference sequence). The V segment lost 9 bases and the J segment 2 bases; nucleotides outside the gene matches: 13. The CDR3 extends over 16 amino acids.

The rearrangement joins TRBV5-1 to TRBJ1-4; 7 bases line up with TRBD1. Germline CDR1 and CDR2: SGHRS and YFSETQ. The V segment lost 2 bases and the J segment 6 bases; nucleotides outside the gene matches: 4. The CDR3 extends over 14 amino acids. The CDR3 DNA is TGCGCCAGCAGCTTTAGCAGGGGGGATGAAAAACTGTTTTTT. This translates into CASSFSRGDEKLFF. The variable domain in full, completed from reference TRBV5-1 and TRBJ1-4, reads KAGVTQTPRYLIKTRGQQVTLSCSPISGHRSVSWYQQTPGQGLQFLFEYFSETQRNKGNFPGRFSGRQFSNSRSEMNVSTLELGDSALYLCASSFSRGDEKLFFGSGTQLSVL.

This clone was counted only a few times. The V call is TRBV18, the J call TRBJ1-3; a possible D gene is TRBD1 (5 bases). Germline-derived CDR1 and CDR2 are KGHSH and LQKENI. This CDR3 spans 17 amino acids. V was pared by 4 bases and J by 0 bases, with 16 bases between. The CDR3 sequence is CASSRGATESSGNTIYF. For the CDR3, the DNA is TGTGCCAGCTCACGCGGGGCGACGGAGAGCTCTGGAAACACCATATATTTT.

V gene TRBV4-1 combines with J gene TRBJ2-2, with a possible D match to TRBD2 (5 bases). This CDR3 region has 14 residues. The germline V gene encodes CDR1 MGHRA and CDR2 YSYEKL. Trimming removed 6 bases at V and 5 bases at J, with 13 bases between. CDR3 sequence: CASRLVSGTGELFF. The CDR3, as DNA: TGCGCCAGCAGACTAGTTTCGGGGACCGGGGAGCTGTTTTTT.

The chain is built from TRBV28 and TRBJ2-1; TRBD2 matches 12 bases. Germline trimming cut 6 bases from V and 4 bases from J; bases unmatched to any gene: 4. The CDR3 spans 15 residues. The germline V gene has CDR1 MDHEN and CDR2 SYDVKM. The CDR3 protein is CASSLTSGRYNEQFF. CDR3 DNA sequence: TGTGCCAGCAGCCTTACTAGCGGGAGGTACAATGAGCAGTTCTTC. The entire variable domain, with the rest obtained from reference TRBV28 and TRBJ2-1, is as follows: DVKVTQSSRYLVKRTGEKVFLECVQDMDHENMFWYRQDPGLGLRLIYFSYDVKMKEKGDIPEGYSVSREKKERFSLILESASTNQTSMYLCASSLTSGRYNEQFFGPGTRLTVL.

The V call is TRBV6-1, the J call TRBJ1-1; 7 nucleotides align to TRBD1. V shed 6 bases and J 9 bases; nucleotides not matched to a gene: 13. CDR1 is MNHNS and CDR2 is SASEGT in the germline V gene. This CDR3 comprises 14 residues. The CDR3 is CASRARDRAPQAFF. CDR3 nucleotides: TGTGCCAGCAGGGCCCGAGACAGGGCCCCTCAAGCTTTCTTT.

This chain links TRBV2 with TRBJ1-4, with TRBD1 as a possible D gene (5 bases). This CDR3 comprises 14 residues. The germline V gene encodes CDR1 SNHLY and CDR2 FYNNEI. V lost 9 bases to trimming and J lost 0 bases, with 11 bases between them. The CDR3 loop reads CARGVGTTNEKLFF. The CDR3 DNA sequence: TGTGCCAGAGGGGTTGGAACAACTAATGAAAAACTGTTTTTT.